The 24 T cell receptor beta chains below all came from one sample that was sequenced in a study of CD8+ T cells in alopecia areata. In each case, RNA was isolated and then reverse transcribed into cDNA as the sequencing template. Assay: immunoSEQ multiplex PCR; the TCRdb copy retains only in-frame clones and omits some. Of 110,000 to 150,000 clones listed, around two thirds are singletons. Sequencing input: CD8+ T cells sorted from blood. All receptors derive from a human donor in good health.

V usage is TRBV7-8 and J usage is TRBJ2-7, with D unclear. From germline, CDR1 is SGHVS and CDR2 FQNEAQ. The CDR3 length is 13 residues. V was pared by 4 bases and J by 0 bases, with 7 bases between. This chain's CDR3 is CASSSISSYEQYF. The CDR3 DNA is TGTGCCAGCAGCTCCATAAGCTCCTACGAGCAGTACTTC.

V and J are TRBV11-3 and TRBJ2-4, with TRBD2 as a possible D gene (7 bases). Per germline, CDR1 SGHNT and CDR2 YENEEA. CDR3 length: 15 amino acids. Trimming shortened V by 8 bases and J by 0 bases, and 14 bases separated the two germline ends. CDR3 sequence: CASGGAILAKNIQYF. For the CDR3, the DNA is TGTGCCAGCGGGGGGGCGATCTTAGCCAAAAACATTCAGTACTTC.

This clone was counted a single time. The chain carries TRBV29-1 and TRBJ1-2, with D unresolved. The CDR3 runs to 13 residues. V gave up 2 bases and J gave up 8 bases, with 15 bases separating them. Germline V gives CDR1 SQVTM, CDR2 ANQGSEA. The CDR3, as DNA: TGCAGCGTTGAAACGGGTACCTTTTCGGGCTACACCTTC. Protein product: CSVETGTFSGYTF.

The CDR3 region is CASRQGTDNEQFF. CDR3 sequence (DNA): TGTGCCAGCAGACAAGGGACAGACAATGAGCAGTTCTTC. This chain connects TRBV7-9 to TRBJ2-1; 7 positions agree with TRBD1. CDR1 and CDR2 (germline): SEHNR, FQNEAQ (reference sequence). The CDR3 consists of 13 residues. The V and J ends lost 6 bases and 5 bases, in that order; junction bases with no gene match: 4.

The genes are TRBV6-6 and TRBJ2-7; 10 bases line up with TRBD2. Germline CDR1 reads MNHNY; CDR2 reads SVGAGI (reference sequence). This CDR3 has 15 amino acids. V lost 10 bases, J lost 3 bases, and 12 bases stayed unmatched. The CDR3 is CATQILAGGVYEQYF. The CDR3 bases are TGTGCCACCCAAATCTTAGCGGGAGGTGTCTACGAGCAGTACTTC.

This clone has just a few counts. The chain carries TRBV29-1 and TRBJ2-7; 9 nucleotides agree with TRBD1. The ends lost 4 bases at V and 3 bases at J; junction bases unmatched: 4. The CDR3 spans 13 residues. Per germline, CDR1 SQVTM and CDR2 ANQGSEA. CDR3 sequence (DNA): TGCAGCGTTGGGAGGGACAGGGTCTACGAGCAGTACTTC. Residues: CSVGRDRVYEQYF.

This clone was detected a few times. V gene TRBV29-1 combines with J gene TRBJ1-5, with a weak D call TRBD1 (5 bases). Germline assignment: CDR1 SQVTM and CDR2 ANQGSEA. This CDR3 has 13 amino acids. The V and J ends lost 4 bases and 5 bases respectively, with 12 bases between them. The CDR3 sequence is CSVGLGADQPQHF. In DNA, the CDR3 is TGCAGCGTTGGACTTGGGGCTGATCAGCCCCAGCATTTT.

The chain is built from TRBV9 and TRBJ2-5; 12 bases match TRBD2. In germline, CDR1 is SGDLS, CDR2 YYNGEE. The CDR3 runs 16 residues. V was clipped by 0 bases and J by 0 bases; unmatched bases: 0. The CDR3 DNA is TGTGCCAGCAGCGTAGGGACTAGCGGGAACCAAGAGACCCAGTACTTC. Translated, it gives CASSVGTSGNQETQYF. The full variable domain, its missing parts supplied by reference TRBV9 and TRBJ2-5, is DSGVTQTPKHLITATGQRVTLRCSPRSGDLSVYWYQQSLDQGLQFLIQYYNGEERAKGNILERFSAQQFPDLHSELNLSSLELGDSALYFCASSVGTSGNQETQYFGPGTRLLVL.

This clone was seen just once. The chain couples TRBV11-2 to TRBJ2-7; TRBD1 matches 11 bases. Germline-derived CDR1 and CDR2 are SGHAT and FQNNGV. This CDR3 comprises 15 residues. The V and J ends lost 3 bases and 5 bases, in that order; junction bases with no gene match: 6. The CDR3 nucleotides are TGTGCCAGCAGCTTCTACGGGACAGGGGGGGACGAGCAGTACTTC. Its protein product is CASSFYGTGGDEQYF.

The chain combines TRBV29-1 with TRBJ2-5; TRBD1 might be the D (6 bases). This CDR3 has 11 amino acids. Trimming shortened V by 5 bases and J by 5 bases, and 9 bases separated the two germline ends. In germline, CDR1 is SQVTM, CDR2 ANQGSEA. CDR3 bases: TGCAGCGTTACAGGGCGCGAGACCCAGTACTTC. Protein product: CSVTGRETQYF.

The chain has TRBV5-6 and TRBJ1-1, with D uncertain. Trimming left V 4 bases short and J 0 bases short, with 4 bases between. This CDR3 contains 12 residues. CDR1 is SGHDT, CDR2 YYEEEE, per germline. Here the CDR3 reads CASSQVNTEAFF. The CDR3 coding sequence is TGTGCCAGCAGCCAGGTGAACACTGAAGCTTTCTTT. The full variable domain, in which reference TRBV5-6 and TRBJ1-1 provide the parts outside the CDR3, is DAGVTQSPTHLIKTRGQQVTLRCSPKSGHDTVSWYQQALGQGPQFIFQYYEEEERQRGNFPDRFSGHQFPNYSSELNVNALLLGDSALYLCASSQVNTEAFFGQGTRLTVV.

This clone was seen once. This chain joins TRBV18 and TRBJ2-2, with 9 positions matching TRBD1. Germline trimming cut 3 bases from V and 3 bases from J; bases unmatched to any gene: 11. Germline values: CDR1 KGHSH, CDR2 LQKENI. The CDR3 spans 18 residues. DNA for the CDR3: TGTGCCAGCTCACCCGTTGGACAGGGGCGATTCGACACCGGGGAGCTGTTTTTT. This codes for CASSPVGQGRFDTGELFF.

V usage is TRBV6-5 and J usage is TRBJ1-1; D remains ambiguous. Trimming cost V 5 bases and J 0 bases, with 7 bases left between them. The germline V gene has CDR1 MNHEY and CDR2 SVGAGI. The CDR3 is 13 residues long. In nucleotides, the CDR3 is TGTGCCAGCAGTCCCGCCTTGAACACTGAAGCTTTCTTT. It specifies CASSPALNTEAFF.

This sequence joins TRBV4-1 and TRBJ2-7; 13 bases map to TRBD2. Germline CDR1 MGHRA, CDR2 YSYEKL. Trimming removed 4 bases from V and 6 bases from J; junction bases left unmatched: 15. The CDR3 contains 18 residues. CDR3 sequence: CASSRRLAGGSLPSEQYF. As DNA, the CDR3 is TGCGCCAGCAGCCGACGACTAGCGGGAGGCTCACTTCCCTCCGAGCAGTACTTC.

The chain couples TRBV29-1 to TRBJ2-7; 11 bases map to TRBD1. V gave up 7 bases and J gave up 5 bases; unmatched junction bases: 10. The CDR3 loop spans 14 amino acids. CDR1 and CDR2 from the germline V gene are SQVTM and ANQGSEA. This CDR3 is CSAERDRGTHEQYF. In DNA form, the CDR3 reads TGCAGCGCAGAACGGGACAGGGGGACCCACGAGCAGTACTTC.

The V and J genes are TRBV29-1 and TRBJ2-1, with a possible D match to TRBD1 (6 bases). Trimming pared 3 bases from V and 4 bases from J, leaving 7 bases between. There are 12 residues in the CDR3. The germline V gene has CDR1 SQVTM and CDR2 ANQGSEA. CDR3 coding DNA: TGCAGCGTTGACGGACAGTACAATGAGCAGTTCTTC. Translation: CSVDGQYNEQFF.

This sequence joins TRBV29-1 and TRBJ2-5; D is uncertain. Per the germline V gene, CDR1 is SQVTM and CDR2 is ANQGSEA. Trimming shortened V by 5 bases and J by 9 bases, and 10 bases separated the two germline ends. This CDR3 contains 10 residues. CDR3 in amino acids: CSVIRLAQYF. The CDR3 nucleotides are TGCAGCGTTATCCGTCTGGCCCAGTACTTC.

This chain links TRBV9 with TRBJ2-5; D is perhaps TRBD2 (5 bases). Trimming took off 3 bases at V and 7 bases at J, with 19 bases between the two ends. From germline, CDR1 is SGDLS and CDR2 YYNGEE. The CDR3 consists of 15 residues. CDR3 nucleotides: TGTGCCAGCAGCGGGGCGATAGCGTTTGGGGTGACCCAGTACTTC. It translates to CASSGAIAFGVTQYF.

This clone was recorded only once. The chain is built from TRBV30 and TRBJ2-7; D is ambiguous. Germline V gene lookup returns CDR1 GTSNPN and CDR2 SVGIG (reference sequence). The V end lost 2 bases, the J end lost 1 base, and 3 bases lay between the germline ends. This CDR3 is 11 amino acids long. CDR3 nucleotides: TGTGCCTGGAGTCCGTCCTACGAGCAGTACTTC. This gives the protein CAWSPSYEQYF.

On this clone: Other nucleotide sequences from this sample produce the same CDR3. The CDR3 loop is CASSFGGSYEQYF. The CDR3 nucleotides read TGTGCCAGCAGTTTCGGGGGATCCTACGAGCAGTACTTC. V and J are TRBV27 and TRBJ2-7; weak D call: TRBD2 (6 bases). Germline V gene sequence: CDR1 MNHEY, CDR2 SMNVEV (reference sequence). The CDR3 loop spans 13 amino acids. V gave up 3 bases and J gave up 1 base, with 7 bases separating them.

The CDR3 nucleotides are TGCAGCGTTGACCTAGGGGCTAGGTCCCCCTATGGCTACACCTTC. Translating gives CSVDLGARSPYGYTF. The rearrangement links TRBV29-1 to TRBJ1-2, with D tentatively TRBD1 (5 bases). The CDR3 is 15 amino acids. Germline assignment: CDR1 SQVTM and CDR2 ANQGSEA. The V end was cut by 3 bases, the J end by 4 bases, with 18 bases between.

This clone was observed a single time. The CDR3 is CASSRDRDRETQYF. The CDR3 DNA reads as TGTGCCAGCAGTCGGGACAGGGACCGAGAGACCCAGTACTTC. The rearrangement links TRBV7-9 to TRBJ2-5, with 9 bases identical to TRBD1. V gave up 6 bases and J gave up 4 bases; unmatched junction bases: 6. Germline CDR1 and CDR2: SEHNR and FQNEAQ (reference sequence). CDR3 length: 14 amino acids.

The chain links TRBV5-1 to TRBJ2-7; D is undetermined. The CDR3 is made up of 10 amino acids. The V and J ends lost 6 bases and 3 bases respectively, with 4 bases between them. From germline, CDR1 is SGHRS and CDR2 YFSETQ. The CDR3 is CASKLYEQYF. Written as DNA, the CDR3 is TGCGCCAGCAAACTCTACGAGCAGTACTTC. The full variable domain, completed using reference TRBV5-1 and TRBJ2-7, is KAGVTQTPRYLIKTRGQQVTLSCSPISGHRSVSWYQQTPGQGLQFLFEYFSETQRNKGNFPGRFSGRQFSNSRSEMNVSTLELGDSALYLCASKLYEQYFGPGTRLTVT.

The V and J genes are TRBV30 and TRBJ2-2; D is unclear. The V end lost 1 base, the J end lost 4 bases, and 7 bases lay between the germline ends. The CDR3 sequence is 13 residues long. The germline V gene encodes CDR1 GTSNPN and CDR2 SVGIG (reference sequence). CDR3 DNA: TGTGCCTGGAGTGGAATAAGCACCGGGGAGCTGTTTTTT. As protein: CAWSGISTGELFF.